This entry lists 23 T cell receptor beta chains sequenced from one sample in a study of T cell responses to AZD1222 COVID-19 vaccine. Measured with immunoSEQ multiplex PCR; TCRdb has only the in-frame clones, and not every one. The sample records 150,000 or so clones, under 95% being singletons. This sample comprised peripheral blood, obtained on day 0 of AZD1222 vaccination. All receptors come from an adult in good health.

V is TRBV6-2 or TRBV6-3 and J is TRBJ1-5; no clear D. The length of the CDR3 is 13 residues. Trimming shortened V by 2 bases and J by 11 bases, and 13 bases separated the two germline ends. Per germline, CDR1 MNHEY and CDR2 SVGEGT. CDR3 region: CASSYNSGSAQHF. CDR3 nucleotides: TGTGCCAGCAGTTACAATTCCGGGTCAGCCCAGCATTTT.

The chain links TRBV14 to TRBJ1-3, with 7 bases matching TRBD1. This CDR3 is 15 amino acids long. With 6 bases clipped from V and 4 bases from J, the junction kept 9 bases outside the gene matches. CDR1 and CDR2 (germline): SGHDN, FVKESK. In DNA, the CDR3 is TGTGCCAGCAGTCATGACAGGGCCGGCGGAAACACCATATATTTT. It yields the protein CASSHDRAGGNTIYF.

This chain uses TRBV27 with TRBJ2-1, with D perhaps TRBD2 (6 bases). There are 14 residues in the CDR3. The ends were cut back, 2 bases at V and 12 bases at J, with 17 bases in the middle. Germline assignment: CDR1 MNHEY and CDR2 SMNVEV (reference sequence). CDR3 sequence: CASSLRGGVSGQFF. The CDR3, as DNA: TGTGCCAGCAGTTTAAGGGGAGGTGTTAGCGGGCAGTTCTTC.

V is TRBV9 and J is TRBJ2-4, with unresolved D. Deletions cut 1 base from V and 9 bases from J, with 17 bases between. CDR3 size: 15 residues. The germline V gene encodes CDR1 SGDLS and CDR2 YYNGEE. The CDR3 here is CASSVNDLAAGIQYF. In DNA, the CDR3 is TGTGCCAGCAGCGTAAATGACCTGGCGGCAGGCATTCAGTACTTC.

This sequence joins TRBV4-3 and TRBJ2-1, with 11 positions matching TRBD2. The CDR3 runs 18 residues. V was clipped by 4 bases and J by 0 bases; unmatched bases: 8. CDR1 is LGHNA and CDR2 is YSLEER in the germline V gene. DNA of the CDR3: TGCGCCAGCAGCCCAAAACCGACTAGCGGGGTCTCCTACAATGAGCAGTTCTTC. Its protein is CASSPKPTSGVSYNEQFF.

The chain couples TRBV6-2 or TRBV6-3 to TRBJ2-7, with TRBD1 identical over 8 bases. Trimming at V came to 0 bases and at J to 5 bases, leaving 6 bases not matched to a gene. Germline V gene sequence: CDR1 MNHEY, CDR2 SVGEGT. The length of the CDR3 is 15 residues. The CDR3 coding sequence is TGTGCCAGCAGTTACTCGGCGGCAGGGGGCCACGAGCAGTACTTC. This encodes CASSYSAAGGHEQYF.

The V gene is TRBV19, the J gene TRBJ1-1; D not certain. CDR1 and CDR2 (germline): LNHDA, SQIVND (reference sequence). Trimming left V 8 bases short and J 1 base short, with 11 bases between. This CDR3 is built from 13 residues. DNA of the CDR3: TGTGCCAGTTCCACGTGGGGGAACACTGAAGCTTTCTTT. Translated, it gives CASSTWGNTEAFF.

The rearrangement uses TRBV7-3 and TRBJ1-6, with D possibly TRBD1 on 6 matching bases. Germline V gene sequence: CDR1 SGHTA, CDR2 FQGTGA. The CDR3 sequence is 15 residues long. With 5 bases removed from V and 7 bases from J, the gap between germline ends came to 15 bases. The CDR3 is CASSATGTMNSPLHF. For the CDR3, the DNA is TGTGCCAGCAGCGCTACAGGGACAATGAATTCACCCCTCCACTTT.

This clone was counted between two and nine times. The chain has TRBV19 and TRBJ1-1; D gene uncertain. CDR1 LNHDA and CDR2 SQIVND come from the germline V gene (reference sequence). The CDR3 consists of 13 residues. V was trimmed by 1 base and J by 10 bases, leaving 13 bases between them. CDR3 DNA: TGTGCCAGTAGTATAGTGTCTGGGAACGGAGCTTTCTTT. Protein product: CASSIVSGNGAFF.

CDR3 DNA sequence: TGTGCCAGCAGCCCTTTGGGGCCCAGCGGGAGAGGTGAGCAGTTCTTC. It specifies CASSPLGPSGRGEQFF. The chain uses TRBV3-1 (or the pseudogene TRBV3-2) and TRBJ2-1; 8 nucleotides line up with TRBD2. Trimming cost V 4 bases and J 9 bases; bases outside gene matches: 14. The CDR3 has 16 amino acids. Germline CDR1 reads LGHDT; CDR2 reads YNNKEL (reference sequence).

This rearrangement joins TRBV18 to TRBJ1-1; no clear D gene. The CDR3 totals 12 residues. Looked up from germline, CDR1 is KGHSH and CDR2 is LQKENI. Trimming pared 3 bases from V and 8 bases from J, leaving 10 bases between. The CDR3: CASSPMISEAFF. Written as DNA, the CDR3 is TGTGCCAGCTCACCCATGATCAGCGAAGCTTTCTTT.

The J gene is TRBJ1-5, the V gene TRBV7-2; possible D gene TRBD1, 5 bases. This CDR3 contains 14 residues. Trimming removed 6 bases from V and 7 bases from J, with 16 bases in between. Germline lookup yields CDR1 SGHTA and CDR2 FQGNSA. The CDR3 DNA is TGTGCCAGCAGTCCGCAGGGTCTAGGACAGCCCCAGCATTTT. It codes for CASSPQGLGQPQHF.

This chain uses TRBV5-6 with TRBJ1-5; D ambiguous. CDR1 is SGHDT, CDR2 YYEEEE, per germline. The length of the CDR3 is 13 residues. Trimming stripped 2 bases from V and 6 bases from J, with 9 bases between. The CDR3 region is CASSFRSGQPQHF. The DNA of the CDR3 is TGTGCCAGCAGCTTTAGGTCCGGTCAGCCCCAGCATTTT. Based on the CDR3 plus reference TRBV5-6 and TRBJ1-5, the full variable domain is DAGVTQSPTHLIKTRGQQVTLRCSPKSGHDTVSWYQQALGQGPQFIFQYYEEEERQRGNFPDRFSGHQFPNYSSELNVNALLLGDSALYLCASSFRSGQPQHFGDGTRLSIL.

The chain couples TRBV4-3 to TRBJ2-3; no clear D. The CDR3 is 15 residues long. Deletions cut 0 bases from V and 1 base from J, with 8 bases between. The germline CDR1 and CDR2 sequences are LGHNA and YSLEER. CDR3 amino acids: CASSQDPVGTDTQYF. CDR3 in DNA: TGCGCCAGCAGCCAAGATCCTGTGGGCACAGATACGCAGTATTTT.

This chain's CDR3 is CASSLRLRDYEQYF. CDR3 sequence (DNA): TGTGCCAGCAGCTTACGGTTGCGGGACTACGAGCAGTACTTC. V and J are TRBV7-2 and TRBJ2-7; tentative D call: TRBD2 (6 bases). Germline values: CDR1 SGHTA, CDR2 FQGNSA. The CDR3 runs to 14 residues. Trimming removed 2 bases at V and 3 bases at J, with 11 bases between. Filled out from reference TRBV7-2 and TRBJ2-7, the complete variable domain reads GAGVSQSPSNKVTEKGKDVELRCDPISGHTALYWYRQSLGQGLEFLIYFQGNSAPDKSGLPSDRFSAERTGGSVSTLTIQRTQQEDSAVYLCASSLRLRDYEQYFGPGTRLTVT.

This chain uses TRBV12-3 or TRBV12-4 with TRBJ2-7, with D possibly being TRBD2 (6 bases). V dropped 4 bases and J dropped 2 bases, with 9 bases sitting between them. The CDR3 has 13 residues. The CDR3 DNA reads TGTGCCAGCAGTTGGGGACTGGCCTACGAGCAGTACTTC. It yields the protein CASSWGLAYEQYF.

This chain joins TRBV6-2 or TRBV6-3 and TRBJ1-4; D remains ambiguous. Deletions cut 0 bases from V and 0 bases from J, with 5 bases between. Per the germline V gene, CDR1 is MNHEY and CDR2 is SVGEGT. The CDR3 extends over 15 amino acids. This CDR3 is CASSYSIATNEKLFF. For the CDR3, the DNA is TGTGCCAGCAGTTACTCGATTGCAACTAATGAAAAACTGTTTTTT.

The gene calls are TRBV5-1 and TRBJ1-1; 8 bases match TRBD1. CDR1 and CDR2 (germline): SGHRS, YFSETQ. The CDR3 sequence is 14 residues long. The ends lost 0 bases at V and 7 bases at J; junction bases unmatched: 5. CDR3 in DNA: TGCGCCAGCAGCTTGGGACAGGGGTCGGGTGAAGCTTTCTTT. As protein: CASSLGQGSGEAFF.

This CDR3 reads CASSFTGVRYGYTF. CDR3 nucleotide sequence: TGTGCCAGCAGTTTTACGGGCGTCCGGTATGGCTACACCTTC. V gene TRBV2 combines with J gene TRBJ1-2; D is ambiguous. The CDR3 contains 14 residues. Trimming took off 5 bases at V and 5 bases at J, with 15 bases between the two ends. Germline CDR1 SNHLY, CDR2 FYNNEI.

This chain links TRBV7-2 with TRBJ2-1; 7 bases are a match to TRBD1. The junction had 5 bases not matched to a gene; V was cut back by 5 bases and J by 1 base. This CDR3 is 15 amino acids long. Germline CDR1 SGHTA, CDR2 FQGNSA. CDR3 protein: CASSPSGQSYNEQFF. CDR3 coding DNA: TGTGCCAGCAGCCCTTCGGGACAGTCCTACAATGAGCAGTTCTTC.

The chain links TRBV7-3 to TRBJ2-2; D gene unclear. The CDR3 is made up of 12 amino acids. Per germline, CDR1 SGHTA and CDR2 FQGTGA. The ends were cut back, 4 bases at V and 0 bases at J, with 0 bases in the middle. The CDR3 protein is CASSSNTGELFF. The CDR3 bases are TGTGCCAGCAGCTCGAACACCGGGGAGCTGTTTTTT.

The genes are TRBV6-5 and TRBJ2-7; 7 bases fit TRBD1. The CDR3 spans 14 residues. Germline-derived CDR1 and CDR2 are MNHEY and SVGAGI. After removal of 7 bases from V and 3 bases from J, the junction contained 9 bases not matched to a gene. CDR3 bases: TGTGCCAGCATGAGTAGGGGGACAGTCTACGAGCAGTACTTC. Translated, it gives CASMSRGTVYEQYF.

The chain uses TRBV7-3 and TRBJ1-6; D perhaps matches TRBD1 (5 bases). The germline V and J ends were trimmed by 5 bases and 6 bases, with 11 bases remaining between them. Per germline, CDR1 SGHTA and CDR2 FQGTGA. This CDR3 has 14 amino acids. CDR3 amino acids: CASSPGTANSPLHF. As DNA, the CDR3 is TGTGCCAGCAGCCCCGGGACGGCTAATTCACCCCTCCACTTT.